This T cell receptor (beta chain) was profiled in a study of T cell changes during pregnancy in multiple sclerosis. The method was immunoSEQ multiplex PCR; TCRdb's version includes in-frame clones alone and lacks a portion of them. The profile covers just under 100,000 clones, with about 94% appearing a single time and 0.99% taken by the ten largest. This CDR3 spans 14 amino acids. V was clipped by 2 bases and J by 2 bases, with 10 bases between them. Germline-derived CDR1 and CDR2 are LNHDA and SQIVND (reference sequence). The TCR sequence derives from a female donor with multiple sclerosis, enrolled in a pregnancy study. This sample comprised peripheral blood, obtained after pregnancy. J is TRBJ2-7 and V is TRBV19; maybe TRBD1 (5 bases). CDR3 bases: TGTGCCAGTAGTATAAAGGAACAGGCCTACGAGCAGTACTTC. Its translation is CASSIKEQAYEQYF.